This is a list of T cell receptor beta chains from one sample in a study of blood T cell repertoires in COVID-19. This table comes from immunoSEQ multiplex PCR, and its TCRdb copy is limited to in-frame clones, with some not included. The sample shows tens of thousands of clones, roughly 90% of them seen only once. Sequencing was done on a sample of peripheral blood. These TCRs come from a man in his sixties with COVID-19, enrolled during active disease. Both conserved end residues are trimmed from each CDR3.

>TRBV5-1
ASSPDRVVTGELF
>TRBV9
ASSPLATSSYEQY
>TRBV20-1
SASSRGDYGYT
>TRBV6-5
ASSKSGRAEMQY
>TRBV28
ASSGTSGYEQY
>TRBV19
ASSVDRENEQF
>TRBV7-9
ASSPEGLSPGAF
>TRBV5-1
ASRQLPDGYGYT
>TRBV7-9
ASTLGGVRPGELF
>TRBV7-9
ASTLDSSTDTQY
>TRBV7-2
ASSLQGPGQPQH
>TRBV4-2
ASSQAGSRIAEPSDTQY
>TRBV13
ASSLGSSHYNSPLH
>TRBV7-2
ASSSLGGYGYT
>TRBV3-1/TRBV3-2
ASSPTARRGTQY
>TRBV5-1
ASSSQAGAKETQY
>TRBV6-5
ASRGLAGVSDTQY
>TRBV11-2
ASSPRGGMAYEQY
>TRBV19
ASSHRRSTDTQY
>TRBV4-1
ASSQEGFGGRNQPQH
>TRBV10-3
AISASSGSPYEQY
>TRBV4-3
ASSQEGRGAKDTQY
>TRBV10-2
ASRGSGTGPDNSPLH
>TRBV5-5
ASSTDRGNYGYT
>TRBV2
ASSFSTDANTEAF
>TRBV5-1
ASSLGPQGSNQPQH
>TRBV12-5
ASGFGTAREPQH
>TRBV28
ASSFVSKAQPQH
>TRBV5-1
ASSLFGTTSSYEQY
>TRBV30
AWSSLNQPQH
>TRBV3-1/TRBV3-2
ASSQDSGREGTGELF
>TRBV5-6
ASSLPTGGSEKLF
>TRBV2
ASTSGIPSYNEQF
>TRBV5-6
ASSLPGVANTQY
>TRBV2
ASGLAGGRYIQY
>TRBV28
ASSTSGQGLTGANVLT
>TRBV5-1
ASRETRYNEQF
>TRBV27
ASSGTGGTNSPLH
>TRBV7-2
ASSLAGLEGTSYGYT